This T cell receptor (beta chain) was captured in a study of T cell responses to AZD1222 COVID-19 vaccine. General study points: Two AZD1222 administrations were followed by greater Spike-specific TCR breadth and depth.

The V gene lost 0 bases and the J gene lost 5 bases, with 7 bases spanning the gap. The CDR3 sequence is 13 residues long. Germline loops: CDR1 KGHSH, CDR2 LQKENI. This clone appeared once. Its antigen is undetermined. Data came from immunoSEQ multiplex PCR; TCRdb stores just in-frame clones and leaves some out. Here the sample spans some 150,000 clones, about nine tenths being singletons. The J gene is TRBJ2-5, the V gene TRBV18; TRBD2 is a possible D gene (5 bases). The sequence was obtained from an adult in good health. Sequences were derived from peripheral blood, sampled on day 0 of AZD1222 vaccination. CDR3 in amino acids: CASSPPTGETQYF. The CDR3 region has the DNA TGTGCCAGCTCACCACCGACGGGGGAGACCCAGTACTTC.